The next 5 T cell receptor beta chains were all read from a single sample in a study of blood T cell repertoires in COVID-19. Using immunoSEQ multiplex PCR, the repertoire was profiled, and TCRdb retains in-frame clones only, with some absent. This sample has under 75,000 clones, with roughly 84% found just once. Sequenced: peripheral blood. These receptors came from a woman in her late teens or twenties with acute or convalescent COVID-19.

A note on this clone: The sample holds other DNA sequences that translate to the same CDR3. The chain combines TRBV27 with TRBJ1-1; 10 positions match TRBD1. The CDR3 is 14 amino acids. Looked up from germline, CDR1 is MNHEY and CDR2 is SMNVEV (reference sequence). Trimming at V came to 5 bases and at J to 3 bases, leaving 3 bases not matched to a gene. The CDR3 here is CASSETGGYTEAFF. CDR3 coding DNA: TGTGCCAGCAGTGAGACAGGGGGCTACACTGAAGCTTTCTTT.

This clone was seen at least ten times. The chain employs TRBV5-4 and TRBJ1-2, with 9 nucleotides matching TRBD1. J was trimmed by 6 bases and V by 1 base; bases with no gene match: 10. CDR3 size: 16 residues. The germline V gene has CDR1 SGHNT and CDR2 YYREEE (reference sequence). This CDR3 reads CASSLSMTGGINGYTF. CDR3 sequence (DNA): TGTGCCAGCAGCTTGTCAATGACAGGGGGTATCAATGGCTACACCTTC. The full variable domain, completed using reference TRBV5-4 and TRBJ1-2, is ETGVTQSPTHLIKTRGQQVTLRCSSQSGHNTVSWYQQALGQGPQFIFQYYREEENGRGNFPPRFSGLQFPNYSSELNVNALELDDSALYLCASSLSMTGGINGYTFGSGTRLTVV.

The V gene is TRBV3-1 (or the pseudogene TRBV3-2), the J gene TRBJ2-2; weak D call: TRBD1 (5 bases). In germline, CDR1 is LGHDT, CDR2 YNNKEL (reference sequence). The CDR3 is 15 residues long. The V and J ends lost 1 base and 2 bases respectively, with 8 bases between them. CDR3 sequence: CASSQVWTNTGELFF. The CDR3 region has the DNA TGTGCCAGCAGCCAAGTGTGGACAAACACCGGGGAGCTGTTTTTT.

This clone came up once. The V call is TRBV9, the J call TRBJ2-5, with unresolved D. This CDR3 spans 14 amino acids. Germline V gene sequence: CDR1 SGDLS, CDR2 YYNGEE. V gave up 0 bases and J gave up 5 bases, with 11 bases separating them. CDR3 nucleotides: TGTGCCAGCAGCGTAGAACCAGGATGGGAGACCCAGTACTTC. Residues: CASSVEPGWETQYF.

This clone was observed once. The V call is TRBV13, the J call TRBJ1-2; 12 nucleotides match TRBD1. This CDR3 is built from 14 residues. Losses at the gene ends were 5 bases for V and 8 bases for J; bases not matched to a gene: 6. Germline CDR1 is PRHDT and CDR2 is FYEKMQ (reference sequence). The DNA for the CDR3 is TGTGCCAGCAGCCCGGGACAGGGGGCTCTGGGCTACACCTTC. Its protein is CASSPGQGALGYTF.